A single sample is the source of the 7 T cell receptor beta chains below, sequenced in a study of T cell repertoires in cytomegalovirus infection. One entry per CDR3 protein results from TCRdb running MiXCR on the reads. The sample includes about 260,000 distinct CDR3 sequences, approximately 8.3% of them seen just once. The sequencing input was PBMCs. These receptors all stem from a human donor in good health (CMV status not recorded). Some clones in this sample may be carry-over from other donors' samples.

This clonotype was counted at least ten times. The chain recombines TRBV12-3 or TRBV12-4 with TRBJ1-1; D is ambiguous. The CDR3 is 14 amino acids. V lost 3 bases and J lost 1, with 9 bases in between. CDR3 nucleotides: TGTGCCAGCAGTTTGCAGATACGGAACACTGAAGCTTTCTTT. Translation gives CASSLQIRNTEAFF.

There are many counts of this clonotype. V and J are TRBV7-2 and TRBJ2-2; 9 nucleotides agree with TRBD1. The V gene end was trimmed by 0 bases and the J gene end by 4 bases; junction bases not matched to a gene: 3. Germline lookup yields CDR1 SGHTA and CDR2 FQGNSA. The CDR3 runs to 16 residues. CDR3 loop: CASSLAGQGPTGELFF. In nucleotides, the CDR3 is TGTGCCAGCAGCTTAGCGGGACAGGGTCCCACCGGGGAGCTGTTTTTT.

The V call is TRBV24-1, the J call TRBJ2-5, with D perhaps matching TRBD2 (5 bases). The V and J ends lost 6 bases and 2 bases respectively, with 9 bases between them. The CDR3 loop spans 13 amino acids. Germline CDR1 and CDR2: KGHDR and SFDVKD. The CDR3 loop reads CATSKRWQETQYF. In DNA form, the CDR3 reads TGTGCCACCAGTAAGCGGTGGCAAGAGACCCAGTACTTC.

This clonotype came up many times. The chain is built from TRBV7-2 and TRBJ2-7; 8 bases agree with TRBD2. V was clipped by 2 bases and J by 5 bases; unmatched bases: 5. This CDR3 contains 14 residues. From germline, CDR1 is SGHTA and CDR2 FQGNSA. The CDR3, as DNA: TGTGCCAGCAGCTTACAAGCGGGAGCCAACGAGCAGTACTTC. Translated: CASSLQAGANEQYF.

J is TRBJ2-7 and V is TRBV20-1; D is unclear. From germline, CDR1 is DFQATT and CDR2 SNEGSKA (reference sequence). Trimming took 3 bases from V and 3 from J, leaving 12 bases between them. The CDR3 is made up of 13 amino acids. This CDR3 is CSASTSRNYEQYF. The CDR3 region has the DNA TGCAGTGCTAGTACCTCTAGGAACTACGAGCAGTACTTC.

This clonotype was observed many times. This chain connects TRBV12-3 or TRBV12-4 to TRBJ2-3; 14 bases are shared with TRBD2. Unmatched junction bases numbered 4, after V lost 6 bases and J lost 5 bases. The CDR3 loop spans 15 amino acids. CDR3 loop: CASSGTSGSRDTQYF. In DNA form, the CDR3 reads TGTGCCAGCAGCGGGACTAGCGGGAGTCGAGATACGCAGTATTTT.

Details on this clonotype: Being one base from a much bigger clone, this may be a read error. This chain uses TRBV20-1 with TRBJ2-7, with 11 bases aligning to TRBD2. The CDR3 runs 14 residues. With 7 bases clipped from V and 6 bases from J, the junction kept 11 bases outside the gene matches. Per the germline V gene, CDR1 is DFQATT and CDR2 is SNEGSKA (reference sequence). CDR3 sequence: CSVAHTSGSPEQYF. The CDR3 coding sequence is TGCAGTGTTGCCCATACTAGCGGGAGTCCCGAGCAGTACTTC.